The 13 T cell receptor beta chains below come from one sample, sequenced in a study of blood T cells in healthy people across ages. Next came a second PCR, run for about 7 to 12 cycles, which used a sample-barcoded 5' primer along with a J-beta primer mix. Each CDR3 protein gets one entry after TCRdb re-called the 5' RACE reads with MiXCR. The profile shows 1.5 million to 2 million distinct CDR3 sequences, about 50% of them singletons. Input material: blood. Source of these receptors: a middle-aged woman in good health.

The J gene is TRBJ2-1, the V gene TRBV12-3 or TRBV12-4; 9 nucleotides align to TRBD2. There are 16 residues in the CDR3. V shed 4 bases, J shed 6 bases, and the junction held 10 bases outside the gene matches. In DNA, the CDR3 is TGTGCCAGCAGTTCACCGACTAGCGGAATGACCAATGAGCAGTTCTTC. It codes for CASSSPTSGMTNEQFF.

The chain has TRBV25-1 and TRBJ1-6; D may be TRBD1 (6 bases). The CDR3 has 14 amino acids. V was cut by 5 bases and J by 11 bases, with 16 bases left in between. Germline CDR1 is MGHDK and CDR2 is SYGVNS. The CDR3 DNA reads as TGTGCCAGCAGTTTCCAGGGGAAGAGTACACCCCTCCACTTT. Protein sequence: CASSFQGKSTPLHF.

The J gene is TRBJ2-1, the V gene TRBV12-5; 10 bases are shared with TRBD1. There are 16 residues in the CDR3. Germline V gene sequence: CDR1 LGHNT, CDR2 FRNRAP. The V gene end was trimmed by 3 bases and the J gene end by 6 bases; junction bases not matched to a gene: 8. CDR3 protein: CASGFGGTGATNEQFF. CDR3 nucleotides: TGTGCTAGTGGTTTTGGCGGGACAGGGGCCACCAATGAGCAGTTCTTC.

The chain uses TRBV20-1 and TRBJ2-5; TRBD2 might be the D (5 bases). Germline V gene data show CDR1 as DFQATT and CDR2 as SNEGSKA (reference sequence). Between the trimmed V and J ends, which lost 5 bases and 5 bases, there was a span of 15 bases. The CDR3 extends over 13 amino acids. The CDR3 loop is CSASLASWETQYF. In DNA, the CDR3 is TGCAGTGCTTCTCTAGCCTCCTGGGAGACCCAGTACTTC.

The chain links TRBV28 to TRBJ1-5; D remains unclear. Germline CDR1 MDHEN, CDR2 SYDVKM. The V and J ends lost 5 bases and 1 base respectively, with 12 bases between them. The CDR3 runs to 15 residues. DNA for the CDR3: TGTGCCAGCAGTCCGTCCGTCCAGAGCAATCAGCCCCAGCATTTT. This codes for CASSPSVQSNQPQHF.

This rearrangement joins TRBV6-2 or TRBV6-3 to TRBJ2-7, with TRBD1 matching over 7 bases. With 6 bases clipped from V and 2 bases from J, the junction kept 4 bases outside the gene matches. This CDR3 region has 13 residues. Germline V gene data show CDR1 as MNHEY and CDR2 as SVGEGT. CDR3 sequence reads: CASRGQTPYEQYF. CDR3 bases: TGTGCCAGCAGGGGACAGACCCCCTACGAGCAGTACTTC.

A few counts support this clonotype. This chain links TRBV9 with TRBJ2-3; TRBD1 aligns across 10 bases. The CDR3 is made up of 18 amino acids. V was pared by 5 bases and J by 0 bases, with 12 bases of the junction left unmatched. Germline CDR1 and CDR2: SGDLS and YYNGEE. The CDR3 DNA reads TGTGCCAGCAGTAGAACACCGGGACAGGGGTATAGCACAGATACGCAGTATTTT. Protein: CASSRTPGQGYSTDTQYF.

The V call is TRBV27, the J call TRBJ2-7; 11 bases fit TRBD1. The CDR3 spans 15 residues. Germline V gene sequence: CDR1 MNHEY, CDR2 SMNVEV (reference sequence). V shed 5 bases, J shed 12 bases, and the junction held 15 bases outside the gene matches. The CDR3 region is CASSRPGTGGAQVYF. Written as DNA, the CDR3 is TGTGCCAGCAGTCGGCCGGGGACAGGGGGGGCTCAGGTGTACTTC.

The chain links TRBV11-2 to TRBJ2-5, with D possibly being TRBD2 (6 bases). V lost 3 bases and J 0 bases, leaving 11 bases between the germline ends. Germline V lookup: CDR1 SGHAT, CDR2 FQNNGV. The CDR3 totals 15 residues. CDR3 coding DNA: TGTGCCAGCAGCTTTCTGCGGGGTAACCAAGAGACCCAGTACTTC. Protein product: CASSFLRGNQETQYF.

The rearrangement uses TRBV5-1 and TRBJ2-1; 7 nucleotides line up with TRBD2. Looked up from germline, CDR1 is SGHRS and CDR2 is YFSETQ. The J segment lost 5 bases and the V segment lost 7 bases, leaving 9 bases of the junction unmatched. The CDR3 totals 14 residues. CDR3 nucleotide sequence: TGCGCCAGCCAGCGGGGCACCGTAAACAATGAGCAGTTCTTC. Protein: CASQRGTVNNEQFF.

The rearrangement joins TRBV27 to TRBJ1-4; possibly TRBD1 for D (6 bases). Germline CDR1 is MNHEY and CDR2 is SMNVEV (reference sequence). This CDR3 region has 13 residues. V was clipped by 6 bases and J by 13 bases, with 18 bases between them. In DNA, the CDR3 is TGTGCCAGCAGCGAAATGGGGGGGGCGAGACTGTTTTTT. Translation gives CASSEMGGARLFF.

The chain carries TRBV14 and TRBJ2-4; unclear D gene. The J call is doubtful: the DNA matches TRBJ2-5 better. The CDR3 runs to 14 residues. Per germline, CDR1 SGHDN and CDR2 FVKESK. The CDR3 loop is CASSQGEWRETQYF. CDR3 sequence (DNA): TGTGCCAGCAGCCAAGGAGAGTGGCGAGAGACCCAGTACTTC.

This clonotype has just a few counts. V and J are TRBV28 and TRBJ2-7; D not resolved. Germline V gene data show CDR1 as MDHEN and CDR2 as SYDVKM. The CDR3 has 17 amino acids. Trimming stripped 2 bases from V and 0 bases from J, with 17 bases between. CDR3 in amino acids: CASSLRFASWGSYEQYF. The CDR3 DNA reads TGTGCCAGCAGTTTACGGTTCGCCTCCTGGGGCTCCTACGAGCAGTACTTC.